The 12 T cell receptor beta chains listed next were all sequenced from one sample in a study of OX40 agonist ivuxolimab in advanced cancers. Sequencing was performed with immunoSEQ multiplex PCR; in TCRdb, only in-frame clones are kept and a portion is missing. The sample shows about 50,000 clones, about nine tenths of them seen only once. This sample comprised CD4+ or CD8+ T cells sorted from blood, obtained in a trial of the OX40 agonist ivuxolimab. The origin of the receptors is an adult with an advanced solid tumor such as melanoma, head and neck, liver or kidney cancer.

The CDR3 is CASSLSGGYNEQFF. The CDR3 DNA reads as TGTGCCAGCAGCTTAAGCGGGGGGTACAATGAGCAGTTCTTC. The J gene is TRBJ2-1, the V gene TRBV7-2; 9 bases fit TRBD2. The CDR3 length is 14 residues. The V and J ends lost 2 bases and 4 bases, in that order; junction bases with no gene match: 0. Germline lookup yields CDR1 SGHTA and CDR2 FQGNSA.

The chain links TRBV28 to TRBJ2-5; D perhaps matches TRBD2 (5 bases). This CDR3 is built from 17 residues. Trimming removed 5 bases from V and 5 bases from J, with 24 bases in between. In germline, CDR1 is MDHEN, CDR2 SYDVKM. The CDR3 sequence: CASSENKMGSPRETQYF. The CDR3, as DNA: TGTGCCAGCAGTGAAAATAAGATGGGGAGTCCCAGGGAGACCCAGTACTTC.

The V call is TRBV21-1, the J call TRBJ2-7; the table's TRBD2 call for D was not verified on the DNA. TRBV21-1 is a recognized pseudogene. The CDR3 runs 15 residues. CDR3 protein: CASSKSGREGYEQYF. As DNA, the CDR3 is TGTGCCAGCAGCAAGTCAGGGCGGGAGGGCTACGAGCAGTACTTC.

The V call is TRBV7-9, the J call TRBJ2-3, with unresolved D. V lost 5 bases and J lost 5, with 14 bases in between. Germline CDR1 and CDR2: SEHNR and FQNEAQ (reference sequence). This CDR3 has 14 residues. The DNA of the CDR3 is TGTGCCAGCAGCCTAAATTTTAGGGTAGATACGCAGTATTTT. Translated, it gives CASSLNFRVDTQYF.

The J gene is TRBJ2-1, the V gene TRBV19, with D maybe TRBD1 (7 bases). Trimming pared 4 bases from V and 5 bases from J, leaving 12 bases between. CDR3 length: 14 amino acids. CDR1 LNHDA and CDR2 SQIVND come from the germline V gene (reference sequence). The CDR3, as DNA: TGTGCCAGTAGTAGCGGGACAGCAAACAATGAGCAGTTCTTC. Amino acids: CASSSGTANNEQFF.

The genes are TRBV9 and TRBJ2-1, with 8 bases aligning to TRBD2. This CDR3 has 16 residues. Germline trimming cut 4 bases from V and 4 bases from J; bases unmatched to any gene: 10. Per the germline V gene, CDR1 is SGDLS and CDR2 is YYNGEE. In nucleotides, the CDR3 is TGTGCCAGCAGCCCGGGAAGCGGGAGTTCATACAATGAGCAGTTCTTC. Amino acid sequence: CASSPGSGSSYNEQFF.

There are a few counts of this clone. The chain recombines TRBV18 with TRBJ2-7, with D possibly matching TRBD1 (5 bases). Trimming stripped 4 bases from V and 2 bases from J, with 9 bases between. CDR1 and CDR2 from the germline V gene are KGHSH and LQKENI. The CDR3 extends over 13 amino acids. The CDR3 DNA reads TGTGCCAGCTCACAGGGGTCTACCTACGAGCAGTACTTC. Its translation is CASSQGSTYEQYF.

The rearrangement uses TRBV19 and TRBJ1-5; 9 nucleotides agree with TRBD1. The CDR3 consists of 17 residues. Trimming removed 5 bases from V and 5 bases from J; junction bases left unmatched: 13. The germline gives CDR1 LNHDA, CDR2 SQIVND (reference sequence). CDR3 amino acids: CASSPSRGQGGDQPQHF. DNA for the CDR3: TGTGCCAGTAGTCCCTCTAGGGGACAGGGCGGAGATCAGCCCCAGCATTTT.

The gene calls are TRBV10-3 and TRBJ2-7; 12 bases agree with TRBD1. Germline CDR1 is ENHRY and CDR2 is SYGVKD. The CDR3 totals 15 residues. With V trimmed by 5 bases and J by 7 bases, 9 bases remained unmatched. The CDR3 DNA reads as TGTGCCATCAGTCAGCCGGGACAGGGGGCGCGGGAGCAGTACTTC. Translated: CAISQPGQGAREQYF.

The rearrangement joins TRBV28 to TRBJ1-4; a weak D match, TRBD1 (6 bases). The V and J ends lost 2 bases and 8 bases respectively, with 15 bases between them. This CDR3 contains 15 residues. Germline-derived CDR1 and CDR2 are MDHEN and SYDVKM. CDR3 region: CASSLRGGREEKLFF. CDR3 in DNA: TGTGCCAGCAGTTTAAGAGGGGGGAGGGAGGAAAAACTGTTTTTT.

The V call is TRBV29-1, the J call TRBJ1-1, with D hard to call. Germline CDR1 reads SQVTM; CDR2 reads ANQGSEA. V was clipped by 5 bases and J by 0 bases, with 7 bases between them. CDR3 length: 12 amino acids. The CDR3 here is CSVSRLNTEAFF. In DNA, the CDR3 is TGCAGCGTTTCGAGGTTGAACACTGAAGCTTTCTTT.

The chain recombines TRBV6-5 with TRBJ1-5; D gene ambiguous. The CDR3 consists of 14 residues. Germline CDR1 MNHEY, CDR2 SVGAGI. Trimming removed 3 bases at V and 7 bases at J, with 13 bases between. The CDR3 spells CASSYTWDGQPQHF. The CDR3, as DNA: TGTGCCAGCAGTTATACCTGGGATGGGCAGCCCCAGCATTTT.